Shown below are 18 T cell receptor beta chains from a single sample sequenced in a study of T cells in Graves' hyperthyroidism and ophthalmopathy. Template material for amplifying TCR beta CDR3 regions consisted of RNA transcripts. With the HTBI primer set, the TCR CDR3 went through a first round of RT-PCR. TCRdb re-called the multiplex PCR reads with MiXCR, one entry per CDR3 protein. The sample consists of 500,000 to 800,000 distinct CDR3 sequences, approximately 15% of them appearing once. Sequenced material: blood. Every receptor here comes from a woman in her 50s with Graves' ophthalmopathy.

There are many counts of this clonotype. The chain uses TRBV2 and TRBJ1-2; TRBD1 matches 10 bases. V lost 5 bases to trimming and J lost 5 bases; unmatched junction nucleotides: 8. Germline CDR1 SNHLY, CDR2 FYNNEI. This CDR3 is built from 15 residues. The CDR3 DNA follows: TGTGCCAGCAGTAAGGGACAGGGGAGTTTGTATGGCTACACCTTC. Amino acids: CASSKGQGSLYGYTF.

This clonotype was counted only a few times. V is TRBV5-1 and J is TRBJ1-1, with no clear D. Germline V gene lookup returns CDR1 SGHRS and CDR2 YFSETQ. V was cut by 0 bases and J by 6 bases, with 9 bases left in between. The CDR3 is 13 amino acids. CDR3: CASSLGGRSEAFF. The CDR3 DNA follows: TGCGCCAGCAGCTTGGGGGGTAGATCTGAAGCTTTCTTT.

This clonotype showed up just a few times. Since a much larger clone is just one base distant, this may be a read error. The chain recombines TRBV20-1 with TRBJ2-1; tentatively, D is TRBD2 (6 bases). V lost 5 bases to trimming and J lost 6 bases, with 17 bases between them. Germline V gene lookup returns CDR1 DFQATT and CDR2 SNEGSKA (reference sequence). This CDR3 is 14 amino acids long. CDR3 sequence (DNA): TGCAGTGCTGGGGCCGGGACTCTCCTCAATGAGCAGTTCTTC. Its protein product is CSAGAGTLLNEQFF.

The rearrangement joins TRBV15 to TRBJ1-2; no reliable D call. The CDR3 is 12 amino acids. Trimming removed 0 bases at V and 8 bases at J, with 7 bases between. Germline V lookup: CDR1 LNHNV, CDR2 YYDKDF (reference sequence). For the CDR3, the DNA is TGTGCCACCAGCAGAGAGAGTTACGGCTACACCTTC. This codes for CATSRESYGYTF.

The chain couples TRBV4-2 to TRBJ2-2; the match to TRBD1 covers 9 bases. This CDR3 is 19 amino acids long. Looked up from germline, CDR1 is LGHNA and CDR2 is YNFKEQ. The junction had 10 bases not matched to a gene; V was cut back by 0 bases and J by 2 bases. As DNA, the CDR3 is TGTGCCAGCAGCCAAGATCTCGGGACAGGGCTCTCTAACACCGGGGAGCTGTTTTTT. Amino acid sequence: CASSQDLGTGLSNTGELFF.

This clonotype was observed many times. The chain carries TRBV6-2 or TRBV6-3 and TRBJ1-5; D is undetermined. CDR1 and CDR2 (germline): MNHEY, SVGEGT. Trimming removed 6 bases at V and 6 bases at J, with 15 bases between. The CDR3 contains 14 residues. The CDR3 loop is CASRAVGFVQPQHF. Here the CDR3 DNA reads TGTGCCAGCAGGGCCGTGGGGTTCGTTCAGCCCCAGCATTTT.

Many counts were recorded for this clonotype. The chain combines TRBV28 with TRBJ1-4; D possibly corresponds to TRBD1 (6 bases). Germline CDR1 MDHEN, CDR2 SYDVKM. Trimming removed 6 bases from V and 1 base from J, with 27 bases in between. The CDR3 runs to 20 residues. CDR3 sequence reads: CASSPFQQGMGLQTNEKLFF. The DNA for the CDR3 is TGTGCCAGCAGCCCATTCCAACAGGGCATGGGTTTGCAAACTAATGAAAAACTGTTTTTT.

This clonotype came up many times. CDR3 in amino acids: CASSFSRDQPQHF. DNA for the CDR3: TGTGCCAGCAGCTTCAGTCGCGATCAGCCCCAGCATTTT. The V gene is TRBV11-1, the J gene TRBJ1-5, with D uncertain. The ends were cut back, 3 bases at V and 5 bases at J, with 8 bases in the middle. CDR1 SGHAT and CDR2 FQDESV come from the germline V gene (reference sequence). This CDR3 contains 13 residues.

This clonotype came up many times. The chain has TRBV3-1 and TRBJ2-1; no reliable D call. This CDR3 is 18 amino acids long. The germline CDR1 and CDR2 sequences are LGHDT and YNNKEL (reference sequence). V was pared by 4 bases and J by 0 bases, with 19 bases between. The chain's CDR3 is CASSPSNRHLSSYNEQFF. CDR3 sequence (DNA): TGTGCCAGCAGCCCCTCAAACCGACACCTAAGCTCCTACAATGAGCAGTTCTTC.

This clonotype was found many times. The chain links TRBV29-1 to TRBJ1-1; the D gene is possibly TRBD1 (5 bases). V lost 5 bases and J 4 bases, leaving 8 bases between the germline ends. The CDR3 covers 11 residues. Germline CDR1 and CDR2: SQVTM and ANQGSEA. The CDR3 here is CSVRDSTEAFF. As DNA, the CDR3 is TGCAGCGTTCGTGACAGCACTGAAGCTTTCTTT.

This clonotype was seen ten or more times. The CDR3 coding sequence is TGTGCCATCAGTGAGTCTGGAGAGACCCAGTACTTC. The encoded protein is CAISESGETQYF. The chain links TRBV10-3 to TRBJ2-5, with D unresolved. V shed 0 bases and J shed 4 bases, with 3 bases lying between them. CDR3 length equals 12 residues. Per the germline V gene, CDR1 is ENHRY and CDR2 is SYGVKD.

About this clonotype: The CDR3 does not close with the conserved phenylalanine or tryptophan, likely indicating a read error. The chain joins TRBV6-2 or TRBV6-3 to TRBJ2-7; D possibly corresponds to TRBD2 (6 bases). This CDR3 is built from 14 residues. V shed 4 bases and J shed 4 bases, with 14 bases lying between them. Germline loops: CDR1 MNHEY, CDR2 SVGEGT. CDR3 DNA sequence: TGTGCCAGCAGTTCCCCGGGGAGGTCGTACGAGCAGTACCTC. Its translation is CASSSPGRSYEQYL.

This clonotype was found many times. V and J are TRBV5-1 and TRBJ2-3, with a tentative D call TRBD1 (6 bases). This CDR3 region has 14 residues. V was pared by 2 bases and J by 4 bases, with 11 bases between. The germline V gene encodes CDR1 SGHRS and CDR2 YFSETQ. CDR3 bases: TGCGCCAGCAGCTTTTTCAGGGGAGCAGATACGCAGTATTTT. Translation: CASSFFRGADTQYF.

V usage is TRBV19 and J usage is TRBJ2-7; the D is unclear. Germline assignment: CDR1 LNHDA and CDR2 SQIVND (reference sequence). The CDR3 loop spans 14 amino acids. V gave up 3 bases and J gave up 1 base, with 10 bases separating them. The CDR3 coding sequence is TGTGCCAGTAGTATTAAGGGCCTATCCTACGAGCAGTACTTC. It encodes CASSIKGLSYEQYF.

J is TRBJ1-2 and V is TRBV25-1, with D uncertain. The CDR3 consists of 13 residues. The germline gives CDR1 MGHDK, CDR2 SYGVNS. Deletions cut 6 bases from V and 2 bases from J, with 10 bases between. The CDR3, as DNA: TGTGCCAGCAGATCGACCGAAAACTATGGCTACACCTTC. Residues: CASRSTENYGYTF.

This clonotype was seen repeatedly, ten times or more. CDR3 protein: CASSPRTGPSEAFF. The CDR3 DNA reads TGTGCCAGCTCACCGAGGACAGGTCCTAGTGAAGCTTTCTTT. This chain links TRBV18 with TRBJ1-1; 7 bases match TRBD1. The germline V gene encodes CDR1 KGHSH and CDR2 LQKENI. CDR3 length: 14 amino acids. The V and J ends lost 3 bases and 7 bases, in that order; junction bases with no gene match: 8.

This clonotype was picked up many times. V gene TRBV15 combines with J gene TRBJ2-5; 11 bases are shared with TRBD1. V gave up 9 bases and J gave up 2 bases; unmatched junction bases: 8. The germline V gene has CDR1 LNHNV and CDR2 YYDKDF (reference sequence). The CDR3 consists of 15 residues. DNA of the CDR3: TGTGCCACTATTCATGGGGACAGGGGGCAAGAGACCCAGTACTTC. It codes for CATIHGDRGQETQYF.

Worth noting for this clonotype: The junction departs from the called germline gene at one end, perhaps through a read error. The rearrangement joins TRBV11-3 to TRBJ2-1; a possible D gene is TRBD2 (6 bases). The CDR3 spans 16 residues. Germline loops: CDR1 SGHNT, CDR2 YENEEA. Here the CDR3 reads CASSLDTGELYNERFF. CDR3 DNA: TGTGCCAGCAGCTTAGATACGGGGGAGCTATACAATGAGCGGTTCTTC.